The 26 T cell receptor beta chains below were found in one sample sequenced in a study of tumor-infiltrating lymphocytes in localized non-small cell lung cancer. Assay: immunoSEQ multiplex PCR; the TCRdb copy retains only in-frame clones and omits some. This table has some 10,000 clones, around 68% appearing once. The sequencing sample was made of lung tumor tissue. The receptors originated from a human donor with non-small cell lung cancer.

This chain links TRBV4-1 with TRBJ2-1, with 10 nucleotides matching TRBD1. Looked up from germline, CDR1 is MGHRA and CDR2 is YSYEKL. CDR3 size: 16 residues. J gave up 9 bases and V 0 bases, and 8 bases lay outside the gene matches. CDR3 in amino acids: CASSQESRDRGGEQFF. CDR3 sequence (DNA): TGCGCCAGCAGCCAAGAGTCCCGGGACAGGGGCGGTGAGCAGTTCTTC.

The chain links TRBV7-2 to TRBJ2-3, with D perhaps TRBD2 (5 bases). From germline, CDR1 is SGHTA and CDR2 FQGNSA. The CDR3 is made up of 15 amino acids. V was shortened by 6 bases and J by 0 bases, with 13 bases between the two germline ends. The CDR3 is CASRSHPGSTDTQYF. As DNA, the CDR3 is TGTGCCAGCAGATCCCATCCGGGGAGCACAGATACGCAGTATTTT. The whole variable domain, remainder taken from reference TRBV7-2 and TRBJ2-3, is GAGVSQSPSNKVTEKGKDVELRCDPISGHTALYWYRQSLGQGLEFLIYFQGNSAPDKSGLPSDRFSAERTGGSVSTLTIQRTQQEDSAVYLCASRSHPGSTDTQYFGPGTRLTVL.

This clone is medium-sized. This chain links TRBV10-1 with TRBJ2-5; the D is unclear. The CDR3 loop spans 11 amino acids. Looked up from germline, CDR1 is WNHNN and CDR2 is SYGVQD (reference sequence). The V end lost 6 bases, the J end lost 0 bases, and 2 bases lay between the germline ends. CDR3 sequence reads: CASSYQETQYF. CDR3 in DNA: TGCGCCAGCAGCTACCAAGAGACCCAGTACTTC.

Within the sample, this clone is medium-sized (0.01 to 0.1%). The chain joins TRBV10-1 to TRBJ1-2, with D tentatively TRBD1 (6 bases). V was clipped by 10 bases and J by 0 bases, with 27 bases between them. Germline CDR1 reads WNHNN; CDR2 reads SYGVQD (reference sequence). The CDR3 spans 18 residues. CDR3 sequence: CAMGPREEDSLSNYGYTF. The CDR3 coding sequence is TGCGCCATGGGACCCCGAGAGGAGGACAGCCTTTCTAACTATGGCTACACCTTC.

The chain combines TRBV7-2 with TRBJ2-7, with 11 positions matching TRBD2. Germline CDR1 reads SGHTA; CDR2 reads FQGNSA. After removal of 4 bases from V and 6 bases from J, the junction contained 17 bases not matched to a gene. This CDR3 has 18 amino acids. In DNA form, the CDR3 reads TGTGCCAGCAGCTCCTCCCCCTTAATAACTAGCGGGAGCTTCGAGCAGTACTTC. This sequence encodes CASSSSPLITSGSFEQYF. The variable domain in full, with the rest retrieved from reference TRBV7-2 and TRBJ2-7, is GAGVSQSPSNKVTEKGKDVELRCDPISGHTALYWYRQSLGQGLEFLIYFQGNSAPDKSGLPSDRFSAERTGGSVSTLTIQRTQQEDSAVYLCASSSSPLITSGSFEQYFGPGTRLTVT.

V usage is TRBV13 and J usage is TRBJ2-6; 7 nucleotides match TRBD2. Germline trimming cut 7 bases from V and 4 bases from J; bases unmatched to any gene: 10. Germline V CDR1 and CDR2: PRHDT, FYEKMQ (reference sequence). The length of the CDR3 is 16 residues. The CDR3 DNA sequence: TGTGCCAGCACCCCGTGGGGGGGGTACGGGGCCAACGTCCTGACTTTC. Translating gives CASTPWGGYGANVLTF.

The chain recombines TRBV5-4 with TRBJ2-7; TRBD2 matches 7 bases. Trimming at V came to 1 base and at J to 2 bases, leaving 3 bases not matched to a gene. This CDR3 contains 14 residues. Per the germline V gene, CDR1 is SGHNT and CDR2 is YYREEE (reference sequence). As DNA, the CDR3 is TGTGCCAGCAGCTTGACTAGCGAAACCTACGAGCAGTACTTC. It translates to CASSLTSETYEQYF.

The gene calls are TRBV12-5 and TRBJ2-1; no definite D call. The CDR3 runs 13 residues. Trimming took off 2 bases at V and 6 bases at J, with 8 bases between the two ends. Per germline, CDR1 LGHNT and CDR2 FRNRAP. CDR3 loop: CASGLQDGNEQFF. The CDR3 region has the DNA TGTGCTAGTGGTTTGCAGGATGGCAATGAGCAGTTCTTC.

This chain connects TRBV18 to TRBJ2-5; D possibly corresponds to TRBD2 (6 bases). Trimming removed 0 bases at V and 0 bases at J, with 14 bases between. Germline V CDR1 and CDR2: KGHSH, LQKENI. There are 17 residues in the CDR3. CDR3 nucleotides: TGTGCCAGCTCACCACCAGCGATAGCGGAGTACCAAGAGACCCAGTACTTC. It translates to CASSPPAIAEYQETQYF.

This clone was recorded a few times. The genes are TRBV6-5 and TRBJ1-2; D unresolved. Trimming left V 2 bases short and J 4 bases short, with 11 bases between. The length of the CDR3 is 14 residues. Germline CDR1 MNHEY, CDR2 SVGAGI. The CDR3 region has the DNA TGTGCCAGCAGTTACCGGGTCAGACCCTATGGCTACACCTTC. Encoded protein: CASSYRVRPYGYTF.

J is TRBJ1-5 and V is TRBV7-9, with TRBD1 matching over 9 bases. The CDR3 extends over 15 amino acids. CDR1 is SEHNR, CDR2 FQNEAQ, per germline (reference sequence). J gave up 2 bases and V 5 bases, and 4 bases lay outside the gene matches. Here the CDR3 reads CASSHGTGRNQPQHF. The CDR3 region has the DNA TGTGCCAGCAGCCATGGGACAGGGCGCAATCAGCCCCAGCATTTT.

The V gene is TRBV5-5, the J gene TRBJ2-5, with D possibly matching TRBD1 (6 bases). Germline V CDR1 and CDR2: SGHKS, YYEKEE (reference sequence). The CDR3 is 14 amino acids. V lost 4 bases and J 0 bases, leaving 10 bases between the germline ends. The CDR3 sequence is CASSMGANQETQYF. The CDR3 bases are TGTGCCAGCAGCATGGGGGCAAACCAAGAGACCCAGTACTTC.

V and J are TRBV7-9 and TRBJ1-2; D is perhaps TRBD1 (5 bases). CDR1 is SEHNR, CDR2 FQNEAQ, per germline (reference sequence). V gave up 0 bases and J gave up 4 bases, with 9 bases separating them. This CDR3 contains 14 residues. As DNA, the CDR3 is TGTGCCAGCAGCTTAGCGCAGGGCAGCTATGGCTACACCTTC. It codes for CASSLAQGSYGYTF.

The CDR3 DNA is TGTGCCAGCAGCCGGGGGCTAGCGGGGGTATTTGAGACCCAGTACTTC. Protein: CASSRGLAGVFETQYF. The J gene is TRBJ2-5, the V gene TRBV7-2; 10 bases are a match to TRBD2. Germline V gene data show CDR1 as SGHTA and CDR2 as FQGNSA. This CDR3 region has 16 residues. Unmatched junction bases numbered 11, after V lost 5 bases and J lost 5 bases.

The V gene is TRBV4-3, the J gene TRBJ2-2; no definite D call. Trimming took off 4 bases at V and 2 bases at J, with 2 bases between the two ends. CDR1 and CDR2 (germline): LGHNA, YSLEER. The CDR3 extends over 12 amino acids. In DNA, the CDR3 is TGCGCCAGCAGCCTTAACACCGGGGAGCTGTTTTTT. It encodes CASSLNTGELFF.

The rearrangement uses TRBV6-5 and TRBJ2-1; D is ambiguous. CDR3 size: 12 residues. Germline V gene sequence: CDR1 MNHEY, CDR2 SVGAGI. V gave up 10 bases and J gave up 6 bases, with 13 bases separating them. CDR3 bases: TGTGCCACCCTCACCGTGGGCAATGAGCAGTTCTTC. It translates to CATLTVGNEQFF.

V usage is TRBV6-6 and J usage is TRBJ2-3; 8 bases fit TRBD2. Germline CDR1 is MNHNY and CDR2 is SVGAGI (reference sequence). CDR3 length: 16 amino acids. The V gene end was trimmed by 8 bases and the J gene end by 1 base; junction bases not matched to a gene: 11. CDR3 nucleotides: TGTGCCAGCGGCCCCACCTTCGGGAGGGGCACAGATACGCAGTATTTT. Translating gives CASGPTFGRGTDTQYF.

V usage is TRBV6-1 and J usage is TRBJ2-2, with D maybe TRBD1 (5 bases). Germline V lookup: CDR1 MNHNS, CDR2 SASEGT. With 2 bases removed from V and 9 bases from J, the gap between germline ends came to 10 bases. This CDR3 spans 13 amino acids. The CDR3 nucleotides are TGTGCCAGCAGTGAATATGGGGCGCGGGAGCTGTTTTTT. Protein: CASSEYGARELFF.

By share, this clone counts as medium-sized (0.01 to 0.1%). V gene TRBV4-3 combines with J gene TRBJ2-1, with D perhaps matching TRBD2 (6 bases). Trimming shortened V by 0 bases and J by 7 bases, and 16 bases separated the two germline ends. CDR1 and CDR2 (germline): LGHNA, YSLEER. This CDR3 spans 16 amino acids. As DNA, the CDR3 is TGCGCCAGCAGCCAAGAACGGAGGGAGCAAGGGAATGAGCAGTTCTTC. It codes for CASSQERREQGNEQFF.

CDR3 in amino acids: CASSSNPGDTQYF. The DNA of the CDR3 is TGTGCCAGCAGCTCCAACCCGGGGGATACGCAGTATTTT. The V and J genes are TRBV7-7 and TRBJ2-3, with D perhaps TRBD2 (5 bases). The CDR3 contains 13 residues. Per germline, CDR1 SSHAT and CDR2 FNYEAQ (reference sequence). Trimming left V 4 bases short and J 6 bases short, with 11 bases between.

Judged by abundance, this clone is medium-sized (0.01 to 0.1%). CDR3 in amino acids: CASSSGNTGELFF. In nucleotides, the CDR3 is TGTGCCAGTTCTAGCGGGAACACCGGGGAGCTGTTTTTT. The chain couples TRBV28 to TRBJ2-2, with 7 positions matching TRBD2. The CDR3 loop spans 13 amino acids. Germline-derived CDR1 and CDR2 are MDHEN and SYDVKM. V lost 9 bases and J lost 1; bases outside the gene matches: 2. The variable domain in full, completed from reference TRBV28 and TRBJ2-2, reads DVKVTQSSRYLVKRTGEKVFLECVQDMDHENMFWYRQDPGLGLRLIYFSYDVKMKEKGDIPEGYSVSREKKERFSLILESASTNQTSMYLCASSSGNTGELFFGEGSRLTVL.

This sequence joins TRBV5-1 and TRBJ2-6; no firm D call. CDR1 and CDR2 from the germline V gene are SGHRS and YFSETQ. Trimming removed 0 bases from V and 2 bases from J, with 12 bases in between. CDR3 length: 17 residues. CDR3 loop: CASSLVFRNAGANVLTF. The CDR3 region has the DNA TGCGCCAGCAGCTTGGTGTTCAGGAACGCTGGGGCCAACGTCCTGACTTTC.

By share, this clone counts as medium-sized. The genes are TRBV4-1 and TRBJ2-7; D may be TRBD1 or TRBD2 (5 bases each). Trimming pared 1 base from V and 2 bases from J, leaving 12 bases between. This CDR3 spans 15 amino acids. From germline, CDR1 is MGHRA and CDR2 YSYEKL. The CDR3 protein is CASSQGDGYPYEQYF. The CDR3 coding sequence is TGCGCCAGCAGCCAAGGGGACGGATACCCCTACGAGCAGTACTTC.

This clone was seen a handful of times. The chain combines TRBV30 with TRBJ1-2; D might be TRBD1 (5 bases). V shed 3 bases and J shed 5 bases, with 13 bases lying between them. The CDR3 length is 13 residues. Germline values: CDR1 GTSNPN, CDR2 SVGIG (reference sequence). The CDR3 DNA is TGTGCCTGGAGAACGAGGGGTGGGTATGGCTACACCTTC. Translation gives CAWRTRGGYGYTF.

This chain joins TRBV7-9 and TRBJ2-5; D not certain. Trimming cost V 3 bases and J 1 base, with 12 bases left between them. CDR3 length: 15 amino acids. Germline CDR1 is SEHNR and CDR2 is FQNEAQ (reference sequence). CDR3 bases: TGTGCCAGCAGCTTTAGTCTTGTGTCCCAAGAGACCCAGTACTTC. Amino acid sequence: CASSFSLVSQETQYF.

CDR3 protein: CASSVREAGVSYNEQFF. The DNA for the CDR3 is TGTGCCAGCAGCGTAAGGGAAGCGGGAGTCTCCTACAATGAGCAGTTCTTC. The chain carries TRBV9 and TRBJ2-1; 8 bases match TRBD2. The ends lost 1 base at V and 0 bases at J; junction bases unmatched: 6. The V gene's germline CDR1 is SGDLS and CDR2 YYNGEE. This CDR3 spans 17 amino acids.